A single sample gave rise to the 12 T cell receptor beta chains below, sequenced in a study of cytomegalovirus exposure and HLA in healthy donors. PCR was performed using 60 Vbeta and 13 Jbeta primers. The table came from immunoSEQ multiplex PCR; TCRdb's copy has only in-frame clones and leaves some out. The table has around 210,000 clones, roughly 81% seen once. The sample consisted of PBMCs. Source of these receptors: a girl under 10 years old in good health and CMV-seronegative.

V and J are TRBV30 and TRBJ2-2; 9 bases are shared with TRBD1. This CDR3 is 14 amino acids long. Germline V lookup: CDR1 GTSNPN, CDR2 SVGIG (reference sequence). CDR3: CAYTGTGISGELFF. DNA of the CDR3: TGTGCTTATACCGGGACAGGGATCTCCGGGGAGCTGTTTTTT.

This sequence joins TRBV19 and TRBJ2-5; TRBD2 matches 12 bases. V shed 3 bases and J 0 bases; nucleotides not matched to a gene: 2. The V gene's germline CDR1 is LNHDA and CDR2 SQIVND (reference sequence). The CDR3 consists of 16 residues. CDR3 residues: CASSMGTSGYQETQYF. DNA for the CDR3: TGTGCCAGTAGTATGGGGACTAGCGGGTACCAAGAGACCCAGTACTTC.

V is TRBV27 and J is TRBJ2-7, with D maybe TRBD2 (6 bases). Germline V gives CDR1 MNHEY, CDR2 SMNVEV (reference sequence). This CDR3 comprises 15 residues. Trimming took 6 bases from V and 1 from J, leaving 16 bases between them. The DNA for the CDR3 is TGTGCCAGCAGCCCTCGTTTCGGGGGATCCTACGAGCAGTACTTC. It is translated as CASSPRFGGSYEQYF.

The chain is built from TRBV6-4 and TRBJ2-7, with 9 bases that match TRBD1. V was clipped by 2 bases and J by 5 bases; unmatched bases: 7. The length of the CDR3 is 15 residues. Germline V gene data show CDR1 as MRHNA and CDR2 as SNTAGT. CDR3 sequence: CASSDPGTGRDEQYF. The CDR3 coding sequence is TGTGCCAGCAGTGACCCCGGGACAGGGCGGGACGAGCAGTACTTC.

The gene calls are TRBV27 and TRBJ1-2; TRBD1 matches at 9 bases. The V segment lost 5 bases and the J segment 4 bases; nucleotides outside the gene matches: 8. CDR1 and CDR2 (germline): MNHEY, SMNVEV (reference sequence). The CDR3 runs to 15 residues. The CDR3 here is CASSRPGTGPYGYTF. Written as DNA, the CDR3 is TGTGCCAGCAGTCGCCCCGGGACAGGGCCCTATGGCTACACCTTC.

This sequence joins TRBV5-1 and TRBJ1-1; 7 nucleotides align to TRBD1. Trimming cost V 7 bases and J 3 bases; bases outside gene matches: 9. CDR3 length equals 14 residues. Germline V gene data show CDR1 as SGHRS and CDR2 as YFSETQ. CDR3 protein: CASRRTGADTEAFF. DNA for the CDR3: TGCGCCAGCCGGCGTACAGGGGCCGACACTGAAGCTTTCTTT.

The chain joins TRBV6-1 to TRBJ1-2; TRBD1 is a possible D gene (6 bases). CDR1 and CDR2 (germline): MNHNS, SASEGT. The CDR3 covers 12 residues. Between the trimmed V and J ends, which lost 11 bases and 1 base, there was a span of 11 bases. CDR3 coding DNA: TGTGCCGTTGGACAGATTAACTATGGCTACACCTTC. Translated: CAVGQINYGYTF.

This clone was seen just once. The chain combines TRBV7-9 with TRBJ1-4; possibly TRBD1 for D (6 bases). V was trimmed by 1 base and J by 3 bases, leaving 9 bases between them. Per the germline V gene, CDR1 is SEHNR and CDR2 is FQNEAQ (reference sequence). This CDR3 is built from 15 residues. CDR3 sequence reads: CASSLGTVSNEKLFF. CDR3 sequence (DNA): TGTGCCAGCAGCTTAGGGACAGTCTCTAATGAAAAACTGTTTTTT.

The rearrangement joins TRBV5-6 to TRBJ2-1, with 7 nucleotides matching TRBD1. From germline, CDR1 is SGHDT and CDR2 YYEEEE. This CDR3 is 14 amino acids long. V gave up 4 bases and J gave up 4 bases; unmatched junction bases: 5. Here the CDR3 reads CASSRRDRYNEQFF. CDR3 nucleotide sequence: TGTGCCAGCAGCCGTCGGGACAGATACAATGAGCAGTTCTTC.

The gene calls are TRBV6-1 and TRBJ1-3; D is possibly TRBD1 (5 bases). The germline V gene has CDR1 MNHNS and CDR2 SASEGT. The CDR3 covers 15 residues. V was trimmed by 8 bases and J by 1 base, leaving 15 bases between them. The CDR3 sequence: CASPGQGMSGNTIYF. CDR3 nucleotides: TGTGCCAGCCCAGGGCAGGGAATGTCTGGAAACACCATATATTTT.

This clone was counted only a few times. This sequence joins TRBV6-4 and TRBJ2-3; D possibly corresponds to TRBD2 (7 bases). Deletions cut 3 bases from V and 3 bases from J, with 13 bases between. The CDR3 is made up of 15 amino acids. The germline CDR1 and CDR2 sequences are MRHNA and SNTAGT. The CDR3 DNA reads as TGTGCCAGCAGTGAAGGGGGAGGGCCGACAGATACGCAGTATTTT. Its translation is CASSEGGGPTDTQYF.

The CDR3 loop reads CASSQGQGQGNSPLHF. In DNA form, the CDR3 reads TGTGCCAGCAGCCAAGGTCAGGGACAGGGGAATTCACCCCTCCACTTT. This chain joins TRBV14 and TRBJ1-6, with TRBD1 matching over 10 bases. The V and J ends lost 1 base and 7 bases, in that order; junction bases with no gene match: 4. Germline V lookup: CDR1 SGHDN, CDR2 FVKESK. The length of the CDR3 is 16 residues. Full variable domain (rest looked up from reference TRBV14 and TRBJ1-6): EAGVTQFPSHSVIEKGQTVTLRCDPISGHDNLYWYRRVMGKEIKFLLHFVKESKQDESGMPNNRFLAERTGGTYSTLKVQPAELEDSGVYFCASSQGQGQGNSPLHFGNGTRLTVT.